The source of this T cell receptor beta chain is a study of identical twins. This clonotype was detected ten times or more. Its antigen remains unidentified. Per germline, CDR1 LGHNA and CDR2 YNFKEQ. The CDR3 length is 15 residues. The V gene lost 0 bases and the J gene lost 0 bases, with 9 bases spanning the gap. Template switching added a universal primer site, and cDNA bore unique molecular identifiers. TCRdb recomputed calls from the 5' RACE reads with MiXCR, one row per CDR3 protein. The sample lists roughly 1.6 million distinct CDR3 sequences, less than 40% seen once, with under 0.35% in the top ten. Donors were all healthy Caucasians. Findings and caveats of the study: Beta out-of-frame sequences displayed a weaker excess of sharing between twins. Beta clonotypes that were abundant in cord blood contained fewer insertions, a pattern absent from memory repertoires.

The sample taken for sequencing was cord blood. This chain links TRBV4-2 with TRBJ2-7, with a weak D call TRBD1 (5 bases). The receptor was derived from a newborn girl in good health. The CDR3 DNA sequence: TGTGCCAGCAGCCAAGAATCAGGGCTCTCCTACGAGCAGTACTTC. Encoded protein: CASSQESGLSYEQYF.